The 4 T cell receptor beta chains in this list originate from one sample, sequenced in a study of T cells in Graves' hyperthyroidism and ophthalmopathy. The TCR beta CDR3 regions underwent amplification using RNA transcripts as the source. Initially, a first-round RT-PCR of the TCR CDR3 employed the HTBI primer set. TCRdb analysed the multiplex PCR reads with MiXCR anew, one entry per CDR3 protein. The sample carries some 500,000 distinct CDR3 sequences, around an eighth recorded once. The sequenced sample consisted of blood. The receptors derive from a woman aged 18-35 years with Graves' hyperthyroidism.

The CDR3 coding sequence is TGTGCCAGCAGCGGGGGGTGGGGAACGGGTTCCTACGAGCAGTACTTC. The encoded protein is CASSGGWGTGSYEQYF. The V call is TRBV12-3 or TRBV12-4, the J call TRBJ2-7; 7 positions match TRBD2. The ends lost 6 bases at V and 1 base at J; junction bases unmatched: 12. The CDR3 runs 16 residues.

Turning to this clonotype: This may arise from a read error, as a much more abundant clone is one base away. V gene TRBV3-1 combines with J gene TRBJ2-7; TRBD2 matches at 13 bases. This CDR3 region has 16 residues. Looked up from germline, CDR1 is LGHDT and CDR2 is YNNKEL (reference sequence). In DNA, the CDR3 is TGTGCCAGCAGCCGAGGACTAGCGGGAGAGGCCTATGAGCAGTACTTC. Its protein is CASSRGLAGEAYEQYF.

In this sample, this clonotype turned up a few times. The chain couples TRBV5-1 to TRBJ2-1, with D maybe TRBD1 (6 bases). This CDR3 region has 14 residues. Deletions cut 0 bases from V and 8 bases from J, with 12 bases between. CDR1 is SGHRS, CDR2 YFSETQ, per germline. The CDR3: CASSLVQGSDEQFF. CDR3 coding DNA: TGCGCCAGCAGCTTGGTACAGGGTAGCGATGAGCAGTTCTTC. The full variable domain, in which reference TRBV5-1 and TRBJ2-1 provide the parts outside the CDR3, is KAGVTQTPRYLIKTRGQQVTLSCSPISGHRSVSWYQQTPGQGLQFLFEYFSETQRNKGNFPGRFSGRQFSNSRSEMNVSTLELGDSALYLCASSLVQGSDEQFFGPGTRLTVL.

The chain couples TRBV7-9 to TRBJ2-5; D perhaps matches TRBD2 (6 bases). Germline loops: CDR1 SEHNR, CDR2 FQNEAQ (reference sequence). V lost 5 bases, J lost 3 bases, and 31 bases lay in between. This CDR3 spans 20 amino acids. Written as DNA, the CDR3 is TGTGCCAGCAGCACCCGGACCCTGGAGGGTGCTATGACCCAGAAAGAGACCCAGTACTTC. As protein: CASSTRTLEGAMTQKETQYF.